A selection of T cell receptor beta chains follows, all from one sample in a study of blood T cell repertoires in COVID-19. Clones were read by immunoSEQ multiplex PCR, and TCRdb kept only the in-frame ones, dropping some. This sample has about 62,000 clones, with around 90% found just once. The specimen was peripheral blood. These receptors were collected from an older man with acute or convalescent COVID-19. The CDR3 runs from the conserved cysteine through the conserved F or W. A D gene is named only where the DNA matches it firmly. Clone size, where shown, is once, few, many, or a class for clones that have expanded.

TRBV11-2	TRBD2	TRBJ2-1	.	CASSLEAGGTEQFF	TGTGCCAGCAGCTTAGAAGCGGGGGGGACTGAGCAGTTCTTC
TRBV23-1	.	TRBJ2-1	.	CASSQSLGRVGARNEQFF	TGCGCCAGCAGTCAATCCCTCGGCAGGGTAGGTGCCCGCAATGAGCAGTTCTTC
TRBV19	TRBD2	TRBJ2-5	.	CASSTSGGETQYF	TGTGCCAGTTCGACTAGCGGAGGAGAGACCCAGTACTTC
TRBV24-1	TRBD2	TRBJ2-7	.	CATSDSPGLAGGRSYEQYF	TGTGCCACCAGTGATTCCCCGGGACTAGCGGGGGGACGCTCCTACGAGCAGTACTTC
TRBV4-2	TRBD2	TRBJ2-7	.	CASSQGSGGTYEQYF	TGTGCCAGCAGCCAAGGGTCCGGGGGGACCTACGAGCAGTACTTC
TRBV29-1	.	TRBJ2-5	few	CSVDSGPQRKRGAWETQYF	TGCAGCGTTGATTCCGGCCCACAGAGAAAACGGGGGGCGTGGGAGACCCAGTACTTC
TRBV19	TRBD1	TRBJ1-5	.	CASSTGQKVLLDQPQHF	TGTGCCAGTAGTACGGGACAGAAAGTCCTCCTCGATCAGCCCCAGCATTTT
TRBV28	.	TRBJ2-2	.	CASRQVYTGELFF	TGTGCCAGCAGACAGGTTTACACCGGGGAGCTGTTTTTT
TRBV19	.	TRBJ2-4	.	CASSLTGNIQYF	TGTGCCAGTAGTCTTACGGGGAACATTCAGTACTTC
TRBV19	.	TRBJ1-2	.	CAIREGNYGYTF	TGTGCCATCCGGGAGGGTAATTATGGCTACACCTTC
TRBV27	TRBD2	TRBJ2-2	.	CASSQPPGGGELFF	TGTGCCAGCAGTCAGCCGCCGGGAGGCGGGGAGCTGTTTTTT
TRBV27	TRBD1	TRBJ1-4	once	CASSTNRGLGEKLFF	TGTGCCAGCAGTACCAACAGGGGGCTTGGTGAAAAACTGTTTTTT
TRBV2	TRBD2	TRBJ2-7	.	CASSKGLAPYEQYF	TGTGCCAGCTCAAAGGGACTAGCGCCCTACGAGCAGTACTTC
TRBV18	TRBD1	TRBJ2-7	once	CASSPGRGNEQYF	TGTGCCAGCTCACCTGGCAGGGGGAACGAGCAGTACTTC
TRBV5-4	TRBD1	TRBJ1-1	.	CASSQDRDTEAFF	TGTGCCAGCAGCCAGGACAGGGACACTGAAGCTTTCTTT
TRBV10-1	.	TRBJ1-6	.	CASSDFRNSPLHF	TGCGCCAGCAGTGATTTCAGAAATTCACCCCTCCACTTT
TRBV7-8	.	TRBJ1-2	.	CASSSSLRGGYTF	TGTGCCAGCAGCTCATCCCTCAGAGGTGGCTACACCTTC
TRBV28	TRBD1	TRBJ1-1	.	CASSTSRGRWTEAFF	TGTGCCAGCAGTACATCCAGGGGGCGATGGACTGAAGCTTTCTTT
TRBV10-3	TRBD2	TRBJ2-1	.	CAITSGTNNEQFF	TGTGCCATCACTAGCGGGACCAACAATGAGCAGTTCTTC
TRBV15	.	TRBJ2-2	.	CATSNRQVFTGELFF	TGTGCCACCAGCAACCGACAGGTTTTCACCGGGGAGCTGTTTTTT
TRBV3-1/TRBV3-2	TRBD1	TRBJ2-1	.	CASSPGTVYNEQFF	TGTGCCAGCAGTCCCGGGACAGTTTACAATGAGCAGTTCTTC
TRBV10-3	.	TRBJ2-7	.	CAITRQAAAGEQYF	TGTGCCATCACTAGACAGGCAGCCGCGGGTGAGCAGTACTTC
TRBV4-2	TRBD1	TRBJ2-1	.	CASSQESGTVAVNEQFF	TGTGCCAGCAGCCAAGAATCAGGGACAGTAGCAGTCAATGAGCAGTTCTTC
TRBV28	TRBD1	TRBJ1-5	.	CASTPRTGAVITQPQHF	TGTGCCAGCACCCCTAGGACAGGGGCCGTCATCACTCAGCCCCAGCATTTT
TRBV3-1/TRBV3-2	.	TRBJ1-5	.	CASSPFLASQVLHF	TGTGCCAGCAGCCCTTTTCTTGCCTCACAGGTCTTGCATTTT